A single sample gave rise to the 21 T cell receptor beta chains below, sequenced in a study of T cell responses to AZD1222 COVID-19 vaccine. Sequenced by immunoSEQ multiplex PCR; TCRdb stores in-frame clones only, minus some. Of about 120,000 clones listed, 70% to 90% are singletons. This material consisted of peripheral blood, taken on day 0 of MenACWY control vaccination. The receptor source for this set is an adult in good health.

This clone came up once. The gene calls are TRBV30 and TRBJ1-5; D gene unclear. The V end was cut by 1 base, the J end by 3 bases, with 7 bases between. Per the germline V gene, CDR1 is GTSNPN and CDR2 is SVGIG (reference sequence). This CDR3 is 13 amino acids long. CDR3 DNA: TGTGCCTGGAGTGGAGGGTCCAATCAGCCCCAGCATTTT. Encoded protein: CAWSGGSNQPQHF.

CDR3: CASSSGHLSTDTQYF. CDR3 nucleotide sequence: TGTGCCAGCAGCTCCGGACATCTTAGCACAGATACGCAGTATTTT. The chain carries TRBV7-9 and TRBJ2-3; D is possibly TRBD1 (5 bases). The germline V gene encodes CDR1 SEHNR and CDR2 FQNEAQ (reference sequence). With 4 bases removed from V and 0 bases from J, the gap between germline ends came to 11 bases. The CDR3 covers 15 residues.

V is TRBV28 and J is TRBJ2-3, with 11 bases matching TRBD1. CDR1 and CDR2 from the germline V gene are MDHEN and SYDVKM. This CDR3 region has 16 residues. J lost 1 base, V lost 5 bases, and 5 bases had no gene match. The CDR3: CASSSGQGARTDTQYF. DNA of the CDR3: TGTGCCAGCAGTAGCGGACAGGGGGCACGCACAGATACGCAGTATTTT.

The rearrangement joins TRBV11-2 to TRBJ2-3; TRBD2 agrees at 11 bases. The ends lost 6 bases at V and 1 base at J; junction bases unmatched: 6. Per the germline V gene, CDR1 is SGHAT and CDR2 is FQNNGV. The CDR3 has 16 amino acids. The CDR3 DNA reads TGTGCCAGCAGGTATACTAGCGGGGGCCGCACAGATACGCAGTATTTT. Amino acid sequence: CASRYTSGGRTDTQYF. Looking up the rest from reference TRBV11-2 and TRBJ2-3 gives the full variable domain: EAGVAQSPRYKIIEKRQSVAFWCNPISGHATLYWYQQILGQGPKLLIQFQNNGVVDDSQLPKDRFSAERLKGVDSTLKIQPAKLEDSAVYLCASRYTSGGRTDTQYFGPGTRLTVL.

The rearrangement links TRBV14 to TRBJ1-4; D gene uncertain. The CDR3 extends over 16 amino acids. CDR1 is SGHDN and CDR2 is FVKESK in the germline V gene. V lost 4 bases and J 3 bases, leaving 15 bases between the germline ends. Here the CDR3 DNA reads TGTGCCAGCAGCCGCCTCGGATTGGGAGCTAATGAAAAACTGTTTTTT. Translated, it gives CASSRLGLGANEKLFF.

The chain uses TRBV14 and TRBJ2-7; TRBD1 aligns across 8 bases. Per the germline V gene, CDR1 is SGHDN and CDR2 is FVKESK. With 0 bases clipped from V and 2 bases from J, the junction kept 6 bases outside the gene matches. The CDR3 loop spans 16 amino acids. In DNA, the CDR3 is TGTGCCAGCAGCCAAGATCGCGAGACAGGGGCCTACGAGCAGTACTTC. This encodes CASSQDRETGAYEQYF.

This chain's CDR3 is CASGGPVGYGYTF. The CDR3 DNA reads TGTGCCAGCGGGGGTCCTGTCGGCTATGGCTACACCTTC. The V gene is TRBV2, the J gene TRBJ1-2; a weak D match, TRBD1 (5 bases). The V and J ends lost 8 bases and 4 bases respectively, with 14 bases between them. The CDR3 is 13 amino acids. Germline CDR1 reads SNHLY; CDR2 reads FYNNEI.

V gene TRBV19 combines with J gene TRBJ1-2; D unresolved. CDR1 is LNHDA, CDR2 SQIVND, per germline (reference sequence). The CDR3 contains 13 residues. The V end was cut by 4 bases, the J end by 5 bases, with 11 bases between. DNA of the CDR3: TGTGCCAGTAGTACCCCTGACATGTATGGCTACACCTTC. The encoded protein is CASSTPDMYGYTF.

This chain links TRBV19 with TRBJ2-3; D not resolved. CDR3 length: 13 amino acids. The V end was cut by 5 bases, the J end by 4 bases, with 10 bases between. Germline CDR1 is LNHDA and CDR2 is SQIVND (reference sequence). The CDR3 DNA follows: TGTGCCAGTAGTCCCTCACGCGCAGATACGCAGTATTTT. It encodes CASSPSRADTQYF.

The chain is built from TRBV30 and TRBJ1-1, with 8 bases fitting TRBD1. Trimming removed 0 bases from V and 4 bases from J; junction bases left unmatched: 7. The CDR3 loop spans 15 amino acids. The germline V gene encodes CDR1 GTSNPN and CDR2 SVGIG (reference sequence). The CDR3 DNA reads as TGTGCCTGGAGTGTAGAGGGCAGGGGGCCCACTGAAGCTTTCTTT. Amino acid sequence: CAWSVEGRGPTEAFF.

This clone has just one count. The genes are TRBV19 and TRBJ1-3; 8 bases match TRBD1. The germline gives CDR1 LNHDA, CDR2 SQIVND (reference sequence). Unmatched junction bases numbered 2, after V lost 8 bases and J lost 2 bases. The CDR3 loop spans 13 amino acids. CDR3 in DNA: TGTGCCAGTGAACAGGGGGCTGGAAACACCATATATTTT. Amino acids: CASEQGAGNTIYF.

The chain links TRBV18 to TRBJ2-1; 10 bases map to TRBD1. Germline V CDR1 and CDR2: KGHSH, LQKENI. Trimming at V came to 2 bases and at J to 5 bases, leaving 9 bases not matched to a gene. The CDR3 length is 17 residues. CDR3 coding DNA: TGTGCCAGCTCACCAGCCGGCATGGGACAGGGGAACAATGAGCAGTTCTTC. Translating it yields CASSPAGMGQGNNEQFF.

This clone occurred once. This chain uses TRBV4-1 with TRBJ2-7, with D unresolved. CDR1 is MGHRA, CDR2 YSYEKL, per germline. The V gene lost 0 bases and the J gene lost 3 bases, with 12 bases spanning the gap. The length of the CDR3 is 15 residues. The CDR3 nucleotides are TGCGCCAGCAGCCAAGATCGGGTCAGCTACTACGAGCAGTACTTC. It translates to CASSQDRVSYYEQYF.

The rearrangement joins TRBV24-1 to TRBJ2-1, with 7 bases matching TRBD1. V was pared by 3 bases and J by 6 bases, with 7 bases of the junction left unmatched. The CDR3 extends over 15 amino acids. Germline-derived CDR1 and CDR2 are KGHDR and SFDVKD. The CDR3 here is CATSDSTRQGNEQFF. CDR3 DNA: TGTGCCACCAGTGATAGCACCCGACAGGGCAATGAGCAGTTCTTC.

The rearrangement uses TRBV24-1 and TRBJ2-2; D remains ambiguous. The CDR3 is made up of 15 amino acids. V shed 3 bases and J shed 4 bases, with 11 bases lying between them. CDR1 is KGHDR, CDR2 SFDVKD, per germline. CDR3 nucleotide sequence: TGTGCCACCAGTGATCCAGCACGAGGCACCGGGGAGCTGTTTTTT. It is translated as CATSDPARGTGELFF.

The chain's CDR3 is CASSLGQDQPQHF. The DNA for the CDR3 is TGCGCCAGCAGCTTGGGACAGGATCAGCCCCAGCATTTT. The rearrangement uses TRBV5-1 and TRBJ1-5; D perhaps matches TRBD1 (6 bases). V lost 0 bases and J lost 5, with 6 bases in between. The CDR3 runs 13 residues. The germline gives CDR1 SGHRS, CDR2 YFSETQ.

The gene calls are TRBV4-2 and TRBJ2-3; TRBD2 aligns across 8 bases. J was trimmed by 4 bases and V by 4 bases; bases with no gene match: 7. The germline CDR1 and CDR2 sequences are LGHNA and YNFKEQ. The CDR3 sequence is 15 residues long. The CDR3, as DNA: TGTGCCAGCAGCCTTGCCAGCGGGAGCCCAGATACGCAGTATTTT. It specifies CASSLASGSPDTQYF.

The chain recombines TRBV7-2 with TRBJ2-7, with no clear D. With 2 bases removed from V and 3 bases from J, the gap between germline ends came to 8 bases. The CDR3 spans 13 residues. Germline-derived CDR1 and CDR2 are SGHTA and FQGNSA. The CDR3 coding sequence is TGTGCCAGCAGCTTAATACAAAGCTACGAGCAGTACTTC. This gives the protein CASSLIQSYEQYF.

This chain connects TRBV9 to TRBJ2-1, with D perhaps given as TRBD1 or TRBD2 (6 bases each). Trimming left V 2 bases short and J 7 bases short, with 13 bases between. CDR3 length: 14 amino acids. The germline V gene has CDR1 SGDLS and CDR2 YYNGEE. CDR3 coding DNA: TGTGCCAGCAGCGTGAGGGGGGCGCAGAATGAGCAGTTCTTC. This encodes CASSVRGAQNEQFF.

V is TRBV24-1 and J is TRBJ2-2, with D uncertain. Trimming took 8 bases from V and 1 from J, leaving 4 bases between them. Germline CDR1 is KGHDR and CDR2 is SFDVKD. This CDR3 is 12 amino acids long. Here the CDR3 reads CATNQNTGELFF. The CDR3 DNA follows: TGTGCCACCAATCAGAACACCGGGGAGCTGTTTTTT.

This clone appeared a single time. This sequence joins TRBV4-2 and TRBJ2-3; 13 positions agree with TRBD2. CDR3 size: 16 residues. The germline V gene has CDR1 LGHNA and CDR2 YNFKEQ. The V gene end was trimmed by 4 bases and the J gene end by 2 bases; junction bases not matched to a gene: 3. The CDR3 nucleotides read TGTGCCAGCAGCCGGACTAGCGGGGGAAACACAGATACGCAGTATTTT. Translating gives CASSRTSGGNTDTQYF.